The 9 T cell receptor beta chains below were found in one sample sequenced in a study of T cell repertoires in cytomegalovirus infection. These TCRs' antigens remain unknown. TCRdb called the reads again in MiXCR, with one record for every CDR3 protein. The sample carries 230,000 or so distinct CDR3 sequences, 35% to 40% recorded once. The sequencing used CD8+ T cells from cultured PBMCs, collected from culture after CMV antigen stimulation. Receptors originate from a human donor in good health (CMV status not recorded). Some clones in this sample may be carry-over from other donors' samples.

This clonotype was picked up a small number of times. J is TRBJ1-1 and V is TRBV12-3 or TRBV12-4; D unresolved. This CDR3 has 14 amino acids. V was clipped by 5 bases and J by 0 bases, with 10 bases between them. CDR3 sequence reads: CASSRVSLNTEAFF. CDR3 sequence (DNA): TGTGCCAGCAGTCGGGTTTCGTTGAACACTGAAGCTTTCTTT.

This sequence joins TRBV28 and TRBJ1-1, with D tentatively TRBD1 (6 bases). The CDR3 has 15 residues. V was trimmed by 6 bases and J by 0 bases, leaving 14 bases between them. Germline CDR1 MDHEN, CDR2 SYDVKM. CDR3 in amino acids: CASRLTGWMNTEAFF. The CDR3 bases are TGTGCCAGCAGACTTACAGGGTGGATGAACACTGAAGCTTTCTTT.

The V call is TRBV7-9, the J call TRBJ2-2; D is undetermined. Germline values: CDR1 SEHNR, CDR2 FQNEAQ (reference sequence). V was shortened by 8 bases and J by 0 bases, with 7 bases between the two germline ends. The length of the CDR3 is 13 residues. In nucleotides, the CDR3 is TGTGCCAGCCCCCAATCGAACACCGGGGAGCTGTTTTTT. Amino acids: CASPQSNTGELFF.

The chain carries TRBV28 and TRBJ2-5; the D gene is possibly TRBD1 (6 bases). V gave up 6 bases and J gave up 5 bases, with 16 bases separating them. Germline V gives CDR1 MDHEN, CDR2 SYDVKM. The CDR3 runs 14 residues. CDR3 region: CASSLTQGGETQYF. DNA of the CDR3: TGTGCCAGCAGCCTCACACAGGGTGGGGAGACCCAGTACTTC.

The chain has TRBV9 and TRBJ1-4; no firm D call. Germline V lookup: CDR1 SGDLS, CDR2 YYNGEE. V lost 6 bases and J lost 5, with 11 bases in between. This CDR3 region has 13 residues. The CDR3 loop reads CASKNSENEKLFF. Here the CDR3 DNA reads TGTGCCAGCAAGAACAGCGAAAATGAAAAACTGTTTTTT.

The chain uses TRBV27 and TRBJ2-5, with D hard to call. The germline V gene has CDR1 MNHEY and CDR2 SMNVEV (reference sequence). This CDR3 is built from 13 residues. V lost 5 bases and J lost 5, with 12 bases in between. For the CDR3, the DNA is TGTGCCAGCAGTCCCAGGTTTGGGGAGACCCAGTACTTC. Residues: CASSPRFGETQYF.

This clonotype was picked up a small number of times. The rearrangement joins TRBV4-2 to TRBJ2-1; D unclear. Trimming took 1 base from V and 0 from J, leaving 10 bases between them. CDR1 LGHNA and CDR2 YNFKEQ come from the germline V gene. The CDR3 has 16 residues. The DNA of the CDR3 is TGTGCCAGCAGCCAAGGATTGTTTAGCTCCTACAATGAGCAGTTCTTC. This gives the protein CASSQGLFSSYNEQFF.

The chain combines TRBV28 with TRBJ2-5, with unresolved D. The CDR3 is 13 residues long. V shed 4 bases and J shed 5 bases, with 11 bases lying between them. CDR1 and CDR2 from the germline V gene are MDHEN and SYDVKM. The CDR3 sequence: CASSSALRETQYF. CDR3 bases: TGTGCCAGCAGTTCGGCCCTGAGGGAGACCCAGTACTTC.

V is TRBV20-1 and J is TRBJ2-5; 8 nucleotides line up with TRBD2. The CDR3 has 13 amino acids. CDR1 is DFQATT, CDR2 SNEGSKA, per germline (reference sequence). V lost 3 bases, J lost 1 base, and 1 base stayed unmatched. The CDR3 DNA sequence: TGCAGTGCTAGGGGACTAGGCCAAGAGACCCAGTACTTC. It codes for CSARGLGQETQYF.